These 13 T cell receptor beta chains came from one sample sequenced in a study of blood T cell repertoires in COVID-19. Assay: immunoSEQ multiplex PCR; the TCRdb copy retains only in-frame clones and omits some. The data hold about 81,000 clones, with over 70% observed a single time. The sequencing input was peripheral blood. These receptors all come from a woman between 50 and 59 years old with acute or convalescent COVID-19.

The chain links TRBV18 to TRBJ2-7, with a possible D match to TRBD1 (6 bases). From germline, CDR1 is KGHSH and CDR2 LQKENI. The CDR3 extends over 14 amino acids. Trimming took 3 bases from V and 11 from J, leaving 20 bases between them. CDR3 DNA: TGTGCCAGCTCACCCATAGCAGTACAGGGATCTGAGTACTTC. Translating it yields CASSPIAVQGSEYF.

The genes are TRBV5-8 and TRBJ2-7; TRBD1 might be the D (6 bases). The ends were cut back, 0 bases at V and 5 bases at J, with 15 bases in the middle. Germline-derived CDR1 and CDR2 are SGHTS and YDEGEE. The CDR3 consists of 15 residues. The CDR3 coding sequence is TGTGCCAGCAGCTTGGGGCAGGGGAGTCGGGACGAGCAGTACTTC. Its protein product is CASSLGQGSRDEQYF.

The gene calls are TRBV5-1 and TRBJ2-3, with 7 bases aligning to TRBD2. This CDR3 is 17 amino acids long. With V trimmed by 0 bases and J by 4 bases, 11 bases remained unmatched. Germline loops: CDR1 SGHRS, CDR2 YFSETQ. Here the CDR3 reads CASSLGTAGRSADTQYF. CDR3 coding DNA: TGCGCCAGCAGCTTGGGTACAGCGGGGAGATCAGCAGATACGCAGTATTTT.

This rearrangement joins TRBV6-6 to TRBJ2-1; a weak D match, TRBD1 (6 bases). Germline CDR1 reads MNHNY; CDR2 reads SVGAGI (reference sequence). V lost 6 bases to trimming and J lost 6 bases, with 9 bases between them. The CDR3 is made up of 12 amino acids. Written as DNA, the CDR3 is TGTGCCAGCAGCCGGACAGCCAATGAGCAGTTCTTC. Translating gives CASSRTANEQFF.

The chain is built from TRBV7-2 and TRBJ1-2, with D possibly being TRBD1 (5 bases). The V end was cut by 0 bases, the J end by 8 bases, with 13 bases between. The germline V gene has CDR1 SGHTA and CDR2 FQGNSA. The CDR3 has 14 amino acids. This chain's CDR3 is CASSLAAGLEGYTF. CDR3 DNA: TGTGCCAGCAGCTTAGCGGCAGGGCTCGAGGGCTACACCTTC.

This clone was seen a single time. The rearrangement joins TRBV14 to TRBJ1-3, with no clear D. The CDR3 spans 14 residues. Germline-derived CDR1 and CDR2 are SGHDN and FVKESK. V shed 1 base and J shed 2 bases, with 6 bases lying between them. The DNA for the CDR3 is TGTGCCAGCAGCCAAGTCACAGCTGGAAACACCATATATTTT. This translates into CASSQVTAGNTIYF. Combining the CDR3 with reference TRBV14 and TRBJ1-3 gives the whole variable domain EAGVTQFPSHSVIEKGQTVTLRCDPISGHDNLYWYRRVMGKEIKFLLHFVKESKQDESGMPNNRFLAERTGGTYSTLKVQPAELEDSGVYFCASSQVTAGNTIYFGEGSWLTVV.

The count of this clone is one. V usage is TRBV28 and J usage is TRBJ1-2; tentative D call: TRBD1 (5 bases). Germline CDR1 MDHEN, CDR2 SYDVKM. V shed 2 bases and J shed 8 bases, with 15 bases lying between them. The CDR3 length is 14 residues. The CDR3 spells CASSLLGGAKGYTF. DNA of the CDR3: TGTGCCAGCAGTTTACTGGGAGGGGCGAAGGGCTACACCTTC.

The V call is TRBV27, the J call TRBJ2-6; TRBD1 agrees at 11 bases. Germline CDR1 MNHEY, CDR2 SMNVEV (reference sequence). This CDR3 comprises 17 residues. V was clipped by 3 bases and J by 2 bases; unmatched bases: 3. DNA of the CDR3: TGTGCCAGCAGTTTTGGGACAGGGGGAGCTGGGGCCAACGTCCTGACTTTC. Translated, it gives CASSFGTGGAGANVLTF.

This chain uses TRBV7-8 with TRBJ1-2; D gene uncertain. Germline V gives CDR1 SGHVS, CDR2 FQNEAQ. This CDR3 has 15 residues. V dropped 5 bases and J dropped 8 bases, with 21 bases sitting between them. The CDR3 region is CASSDRRIGPRGYTF. CDR3 coding DNA: TGTGCCAGCAGCGATCGCAGGATCGGTCCCCGAGGCTACACCTTC.

The V call is TRBV6-5, the J call TRBJ2-7, with TRBD2 as a possible D gene (5 bases). V gave up 7 bases and J gave up 3 bases, with 16 bases separating them. Germline V CDR1 and CDR2: MNHEY, SVGAGI. This CDR3 is built from 14 residues. CDR3: CASIRRGGYYEQYF. CDR3 bases: TGTGCCAGCATCCGTCGGGGTGGGTACTACGAGCAGTACTTC.

The chain uses TRBV7-2 and TRBJ2-3, with TRBD2 matching over 11 bases. The CDR3 length is 17 residues. Unmatched junction bases numbered 13, after V lost 5 bases and J lost 6 bases. The V gene's germline CDR1 is SGHTA and CDR2 FQGNSA. In nucleotides, the CDR3 is TGTGCCAGCAGCCCCAGCTTAATAGCGGGGGGGAGGGATACGCAGTATTTT. Translation: CASSPSLIAGGRDTQYF.

The chain employs TRBV19 and TRBJ2-2, with TRBD2 matching over 7 bases. The CDR3 covers 14 residues. Germline-derived CDR1 and CDR2 are LNHDA and SQIVND (reference sequence). V gave up 4 bases and J gave up 4 bases; unmatched junction bases: 3. The CDR3 DNA reads as TGTGCCAGTAGTAAACTAGCGACCACCGGGGAGCTGTTTTTT. Translated: CASSKLATTGELFF.

The genes are TRBV13 and TRBJ1-1; a possible D gene is TRBD1 (6 bases). The CDR3 loop spans 14 amino acids. The V gene lost 5 bases and the J gene lost 2 bases, with 12 bases spanning the gap. CDR1 and CDR2 from the germline V gene are PRHDT and FYEKMQ (reference sequence). This chain's CDR3 is CASSPGTRNTEAFF. The DNA of the CDR3 is TGTGCCAGCAGCCCAGGGACACGAAACACTGAAGCTTTCTTT.